The clone carrying this T cell receptor beta chain came up once. The data belong to a study of blood T cell repertoires in COVID-19. Study summary: Researchers got acute and convalescent COVID-19 samples from the United States, Italy and Spain.

Per the original methods: Amplifying reference gene primers gave estimates of nucleated cell counts. Clones were read by immunoSEQ multiplex PCR, and TCRdb kept only the in-frame ones, dropping some. D and trimming were read from the DNA, whereas the V and J calls and clone size are those reported in that table. The table lists approximately 260,000 clones, around 89% of them singletons. Participant reports of clinical history set cohort assignment. Germline CDR1 and CDR2: SGDLS and YYNGEE. The V segment lost 3 bases and the J segment 5 bases; nucleotides outside the gene matches: 5. The CDR3 totals 15 residues.

Sequencing was carried out using PBMCs or T cells enriched from blood (not recorded which). V and J are TRBV9 and TRBJ2-1; 10 bases align to TRBD1. The sequence derives from a woman in her forties with acute COVID-19. The CDR3 DNA follows: TGTGCCAGCAGCGCCGGGACAGGGGCTAACAATGAGCAGTTCTTC. Residues: CASSAGTGANNEQFF.